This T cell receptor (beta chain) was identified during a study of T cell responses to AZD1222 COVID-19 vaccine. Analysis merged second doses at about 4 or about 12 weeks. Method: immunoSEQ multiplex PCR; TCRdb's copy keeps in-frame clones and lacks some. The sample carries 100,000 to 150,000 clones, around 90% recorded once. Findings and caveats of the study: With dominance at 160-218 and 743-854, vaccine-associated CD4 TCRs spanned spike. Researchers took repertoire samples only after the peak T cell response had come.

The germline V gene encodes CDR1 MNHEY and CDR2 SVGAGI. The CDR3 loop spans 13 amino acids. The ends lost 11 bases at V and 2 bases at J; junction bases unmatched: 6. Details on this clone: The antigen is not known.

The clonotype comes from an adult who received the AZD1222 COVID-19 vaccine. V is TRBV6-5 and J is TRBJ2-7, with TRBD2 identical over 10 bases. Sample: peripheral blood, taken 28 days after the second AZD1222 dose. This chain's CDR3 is CASRTSGTYEQYF. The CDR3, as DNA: TGTGCCTCAAGGACTAGCGGAACCTACGAGCAGTACTTC.